The clone carrying this T cell receptor beta chain was detected only a few times. Its antigen remains unknown. The sample is drawn from a study of T cells in Graves' hyperthyroidism and ophthalmopathy. Study-wide points: Most thyroid-expanded clonotypes above 0.001 were also found in blood.

Germline V gives CDR1 SGHDN, CDR2 FVKESK. V was pared by 2 bases and J by 1 base, with 12 bases of the junction left unmatched. This CDR3 is 19 amino acids long. Diagnoses rested on clinical symptoms, serum thyroxine and TRAb, thyroid ultrasound and orbital computed tomography. From RNA transcripts, TCR beta CDR3 regions were amplified. The HTBI primer set was used in a first-round RT-PCR of the TCR CDR3. One entry per CDR3 protein results from TCRdb running MiXCR on the multiplex PCR reads. The sample consists of some 740,000 distinct CDR3 sequences, 14% of them appearing once. The sequencing input was blood. This TCR came from a woman aged 18-29 years with Graves' hyperthyroidism. This chain joins TRBV14 and TRBJ2-3; 10 positions match TRBD2. CDR3 sequence: CASSQLAGAFGVGTDTQYF. The CDR3 DNA follows: TGTGCCAGCAGCCAACTAGCGGGAGCATTTGGTGTGGGCACAGATACGCAGTATTTT.